What follows describes a single TCR beta chain. What it recognizes is unknown. The data were obtained in a study of radiation and T cells in renal cell carcinoma. Study conclusions and caveats: From baseline, blood top tumor clonotypes peaked at 2 weeks post-radiation.

Repertoires were generated with immunoSEQ multiplex PCR, while TCRdb's copy carries only in-frame clones and drops some. The data show 150,000 or so clones, 83% seen once. The ends were cut back, 2 bases at V and 4 bases at J, with 3 bases in the middle. From germline, CDR1 is MNHEY and CDR2 SMNVEV (reference sequence). This CDR3 comprises 13 residues. The sample's time point: baseline pretreatment blood. The treatment here: 15 Gy SBRT to primary tumor, nephrectomy 4 weeks later. Material: blood, obtained from a patient whose treatment included radiotherapy and nephrectomy. The sequence came from a woman between 50 and 59 years old with renal cell carcinoma. The chain combines TRBV27 with TRBJ2-6; the D is unclear. The CDR3, as DNA: TGTGCCAGCAGTTTAGGGGGGGCCAACGTCCTGACTTTC. It encodes CASSLGGANVLTF.